Reported below is one T cell receptor (beta chain). The specificity of this receptor is unknown. No base qualities exist here, and no much larger clone lies one base off it. The data belong to a study of T cell responses to AZD1222 COVID-19 vaccine (dated by TCRdb to about 2021). Notes on the research overall: TCR sequencing covered 230 to 250 trial participants: roughly 200 given two doses of AZD1222 and approximately 25 given two doses of MenACWY control vaccine. Trial participants were enrolled into age subgroups of 18-55, 56-69 and 70-plus years, which contained around 150, 29 and 61 TCR-sequenced participants, respectively.

Interpreted using the paper, the time point label stands for: about 28 days (+/-7) after the second vaccine dose. Because spike-specific TCR depth and breadth did not differ between the two schedules, AZD1222 recipients who got a second dose at roughly 4 weeks were pooled with those who got a second dose at roughly 12 weeks. Vaccinee samples came from UK trials COV001 and COV002, including a single-blind randomized controlled phase 2/3 trial of AZD1222 (ChAdOx1 nCoV-19) in healthy adults. Trial participant PBMC samples were collected at day 0 and day 28 after the second dose for TCRbeta chain sequencing. The CDR3 regions of human TCRbeta chains were subjected to immunosequencing. In the original analysis: Repertoire TCRs were checked for matches against a reference library of SARS-CoV-2-specific TCRs that had been generated using the MIRA antigen-specificity platform. Breadth was defined as the fraction of unique TCRs that were SARS-CoV-2-associated, and depth was defined as the fraction of total T cells that were SARS-CoV-2-associated. Using the MIRA data, each spike-specific TCR was mapped to the spike region that the TCR reacts to and placed in a CD4 or CD8 class. Log10-transformed breadth and depth values were compared by one-way ANOVA with Sidak's multiple comparisons tests. TCRdb mirrors the immuneACCESS table, restricted to in-frame sequences. Some clones are absent from its copies; in checked studies, under half trace to an unresolved V gene, and the reason for the others is unknown. The DNA was the basis for D and trimming; V, J and clone size are from that table. In all, the sample holds 90,000 to 150,000 clones, and 75% to 90% of those were seen once. The ten top clones hold 6.5% to 7.5% of the sample.

Here is what the overall study found, with its caveats: Conclusions about previously exposed vaccinees were limited because only a handful of AZD1222 recipients were SARS-CoV-2 seropositive at baseline. Reportedly, close to half of the unique spike-specific TCRs recognized epitopes lying outside the regions that are mutated in the B.1.351 and B.1.1.7 variants. Most participants were white British and females outnumbered males, and the authors suggested that clonal diversity may have been underestimated. Because no day 14 peak-response samples were available, the repertoires could be characterized only after the peak T cell response. The 56-69-year group was small, and its depth increase did not reach significance, likely because of low power. After two AZD1222 doses, both the breadth and the depth of spike-specific TCRs were significantly higher than at day 0 and than in MenACWY recipients. CD4 TCRs associated with the vaccine covered the entire spike protein, and the dominant responses were in regions 160-218 and 743-854.

The CDR3, cysteine through phenylalanine, is 15 amino acids long. The CDR3 DNA has 45 bases and is translated from base 1. CDR1 and CDR2, looked up from the germline V gene, are MDHEN and SYDVKM. V sheds 7 bases and J sheds 6 bases, leaving 16 bases between their ends. The receptor's source is an adult who received the AZD1222 COVID-19 vaccine. The sample consisted of peripheral blood, taken 28 days after the second AZD1222 dose. This chain joins TRBV28 to TRBJ1-6; TRBD1 is a weak D gene call, 5 bases matching. The DNA sequence follows: TGTGCCAGCACAGTGTCCGGGAGGGGTAATTCACCCCTCCACTTT. It specifies CASTVSGRGNSPLHF.